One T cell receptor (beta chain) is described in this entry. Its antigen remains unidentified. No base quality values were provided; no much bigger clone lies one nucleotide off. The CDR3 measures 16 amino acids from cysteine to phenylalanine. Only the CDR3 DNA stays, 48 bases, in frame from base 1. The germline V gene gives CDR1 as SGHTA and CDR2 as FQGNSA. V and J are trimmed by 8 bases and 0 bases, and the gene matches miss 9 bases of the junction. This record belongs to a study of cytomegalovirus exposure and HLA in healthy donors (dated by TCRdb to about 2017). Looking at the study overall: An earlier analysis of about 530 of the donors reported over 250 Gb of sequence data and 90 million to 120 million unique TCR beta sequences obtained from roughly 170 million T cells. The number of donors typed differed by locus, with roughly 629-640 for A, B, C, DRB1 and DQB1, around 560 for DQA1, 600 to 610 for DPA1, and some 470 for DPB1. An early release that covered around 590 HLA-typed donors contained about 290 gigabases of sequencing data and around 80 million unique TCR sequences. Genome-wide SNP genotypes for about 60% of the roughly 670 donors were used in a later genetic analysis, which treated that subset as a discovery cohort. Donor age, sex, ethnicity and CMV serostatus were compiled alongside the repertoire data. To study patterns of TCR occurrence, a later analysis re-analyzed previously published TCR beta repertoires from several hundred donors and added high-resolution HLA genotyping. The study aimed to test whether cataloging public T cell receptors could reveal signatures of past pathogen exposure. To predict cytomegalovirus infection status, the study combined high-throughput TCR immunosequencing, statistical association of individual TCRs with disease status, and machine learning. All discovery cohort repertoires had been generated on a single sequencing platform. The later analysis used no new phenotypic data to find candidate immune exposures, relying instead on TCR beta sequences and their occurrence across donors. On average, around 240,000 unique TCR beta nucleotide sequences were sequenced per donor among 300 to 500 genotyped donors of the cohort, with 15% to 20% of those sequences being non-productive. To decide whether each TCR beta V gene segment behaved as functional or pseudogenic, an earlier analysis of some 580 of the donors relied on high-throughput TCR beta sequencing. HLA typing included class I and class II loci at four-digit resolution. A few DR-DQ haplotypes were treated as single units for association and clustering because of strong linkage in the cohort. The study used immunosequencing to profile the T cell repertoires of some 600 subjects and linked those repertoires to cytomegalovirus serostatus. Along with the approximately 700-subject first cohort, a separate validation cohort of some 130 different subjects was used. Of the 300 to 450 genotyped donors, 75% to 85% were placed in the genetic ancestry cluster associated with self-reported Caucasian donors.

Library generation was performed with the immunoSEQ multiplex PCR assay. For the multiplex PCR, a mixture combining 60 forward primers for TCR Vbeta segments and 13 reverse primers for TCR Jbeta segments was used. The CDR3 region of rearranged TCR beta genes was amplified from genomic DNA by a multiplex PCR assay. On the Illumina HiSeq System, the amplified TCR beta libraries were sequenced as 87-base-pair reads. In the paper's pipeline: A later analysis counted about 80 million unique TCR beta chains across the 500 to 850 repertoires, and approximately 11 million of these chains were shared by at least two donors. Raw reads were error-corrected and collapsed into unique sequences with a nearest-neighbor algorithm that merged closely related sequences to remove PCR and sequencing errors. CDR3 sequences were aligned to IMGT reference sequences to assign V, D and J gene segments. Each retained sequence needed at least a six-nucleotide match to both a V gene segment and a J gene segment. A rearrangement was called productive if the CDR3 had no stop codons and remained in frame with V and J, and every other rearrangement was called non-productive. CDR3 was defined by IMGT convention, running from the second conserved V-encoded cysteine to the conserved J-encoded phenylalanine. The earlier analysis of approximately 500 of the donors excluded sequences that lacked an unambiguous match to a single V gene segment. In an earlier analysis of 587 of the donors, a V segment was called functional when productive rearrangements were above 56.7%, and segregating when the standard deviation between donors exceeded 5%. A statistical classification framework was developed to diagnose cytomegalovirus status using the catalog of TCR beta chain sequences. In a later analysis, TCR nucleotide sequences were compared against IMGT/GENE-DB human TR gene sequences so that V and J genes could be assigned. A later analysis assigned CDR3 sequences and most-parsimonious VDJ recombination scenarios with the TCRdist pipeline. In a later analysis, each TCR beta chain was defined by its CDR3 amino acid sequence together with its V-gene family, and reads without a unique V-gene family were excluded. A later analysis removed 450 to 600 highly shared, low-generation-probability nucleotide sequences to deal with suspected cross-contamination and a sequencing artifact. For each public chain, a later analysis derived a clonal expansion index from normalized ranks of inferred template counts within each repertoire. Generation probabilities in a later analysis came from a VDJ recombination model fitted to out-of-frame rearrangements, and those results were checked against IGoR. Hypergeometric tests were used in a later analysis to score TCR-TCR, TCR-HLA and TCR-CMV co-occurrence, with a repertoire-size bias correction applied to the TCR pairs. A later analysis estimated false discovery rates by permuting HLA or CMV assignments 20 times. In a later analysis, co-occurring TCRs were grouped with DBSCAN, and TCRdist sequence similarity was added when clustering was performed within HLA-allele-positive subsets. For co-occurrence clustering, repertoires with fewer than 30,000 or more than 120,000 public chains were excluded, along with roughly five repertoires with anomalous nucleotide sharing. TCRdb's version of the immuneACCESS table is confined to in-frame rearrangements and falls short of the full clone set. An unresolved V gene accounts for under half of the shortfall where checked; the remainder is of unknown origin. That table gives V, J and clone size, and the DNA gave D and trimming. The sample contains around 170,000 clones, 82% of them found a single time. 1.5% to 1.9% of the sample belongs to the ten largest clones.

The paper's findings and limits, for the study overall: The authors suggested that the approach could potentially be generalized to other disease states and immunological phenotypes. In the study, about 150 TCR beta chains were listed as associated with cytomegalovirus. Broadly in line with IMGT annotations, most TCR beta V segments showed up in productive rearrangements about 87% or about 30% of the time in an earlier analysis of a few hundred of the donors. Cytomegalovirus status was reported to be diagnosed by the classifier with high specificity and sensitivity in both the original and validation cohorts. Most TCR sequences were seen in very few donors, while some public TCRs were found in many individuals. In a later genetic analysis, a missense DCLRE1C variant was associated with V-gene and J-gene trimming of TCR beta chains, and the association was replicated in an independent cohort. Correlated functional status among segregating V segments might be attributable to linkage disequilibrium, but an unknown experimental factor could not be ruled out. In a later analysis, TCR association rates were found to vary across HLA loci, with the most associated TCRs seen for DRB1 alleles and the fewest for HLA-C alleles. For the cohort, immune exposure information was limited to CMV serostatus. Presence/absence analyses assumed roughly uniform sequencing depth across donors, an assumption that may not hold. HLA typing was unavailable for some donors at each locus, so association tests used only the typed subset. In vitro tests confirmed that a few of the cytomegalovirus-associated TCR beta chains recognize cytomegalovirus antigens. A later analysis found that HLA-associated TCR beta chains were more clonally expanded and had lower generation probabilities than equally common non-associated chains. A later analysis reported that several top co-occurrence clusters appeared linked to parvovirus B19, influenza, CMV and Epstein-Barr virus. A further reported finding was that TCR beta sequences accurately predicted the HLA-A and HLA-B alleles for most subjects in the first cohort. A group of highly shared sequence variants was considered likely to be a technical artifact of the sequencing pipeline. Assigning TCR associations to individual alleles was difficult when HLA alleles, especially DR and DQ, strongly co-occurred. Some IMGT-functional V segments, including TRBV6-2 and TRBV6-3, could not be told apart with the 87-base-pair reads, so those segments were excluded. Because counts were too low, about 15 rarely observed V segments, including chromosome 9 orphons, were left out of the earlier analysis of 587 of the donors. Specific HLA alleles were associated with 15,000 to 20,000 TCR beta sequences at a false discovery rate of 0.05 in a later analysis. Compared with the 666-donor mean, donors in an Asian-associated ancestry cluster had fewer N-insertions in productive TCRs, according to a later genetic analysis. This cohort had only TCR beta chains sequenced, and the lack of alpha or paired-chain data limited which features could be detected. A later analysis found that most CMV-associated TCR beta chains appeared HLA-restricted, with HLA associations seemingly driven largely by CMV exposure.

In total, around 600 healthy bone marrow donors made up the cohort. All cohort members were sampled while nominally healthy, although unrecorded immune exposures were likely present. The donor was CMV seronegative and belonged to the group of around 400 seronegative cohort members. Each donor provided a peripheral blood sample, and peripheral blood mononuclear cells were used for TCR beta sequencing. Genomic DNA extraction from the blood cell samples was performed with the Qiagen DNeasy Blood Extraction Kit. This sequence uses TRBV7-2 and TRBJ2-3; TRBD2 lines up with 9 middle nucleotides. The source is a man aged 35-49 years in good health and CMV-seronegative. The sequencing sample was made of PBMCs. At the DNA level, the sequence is TGTGCCAGCCAATCAGCGGGAGGTCCCAGCACAGATACGCAGTATTTT. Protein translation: CASQSAGGPSTDTQYF.